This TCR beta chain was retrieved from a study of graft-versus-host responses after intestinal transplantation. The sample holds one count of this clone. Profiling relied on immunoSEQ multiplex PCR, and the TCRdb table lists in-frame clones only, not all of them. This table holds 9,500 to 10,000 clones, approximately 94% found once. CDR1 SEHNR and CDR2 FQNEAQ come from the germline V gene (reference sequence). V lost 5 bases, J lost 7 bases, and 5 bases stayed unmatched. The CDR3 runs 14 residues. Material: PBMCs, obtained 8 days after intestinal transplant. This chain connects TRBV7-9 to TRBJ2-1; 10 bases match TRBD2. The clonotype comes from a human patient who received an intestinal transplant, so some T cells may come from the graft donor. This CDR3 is CASSATSGVNEQFF. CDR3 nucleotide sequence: TGTGCCAGCAGCGCTACTAGCGGGGTTAATGAGCAGTTCTTC. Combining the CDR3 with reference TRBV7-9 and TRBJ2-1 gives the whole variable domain DTGVSQNPRHKITKRGQNVTFRCDPISEHNRLYWYRQTLGQGPEFLTYFQNEAQLEKSRLLSDRFSAERPKGSFSTLEIQRTEQGDSAMYLCASSATSGVNEQFFGPGTRLTVL.